Listed here are 12 T cell receptor beta chains from one sample, sequenced in a study of OX40 agonist ivuxolimab in advanced cancers. Measured with immunoSEQ multiplex PCR; TCRdb has only the in-frame clones, and not every one. The sample has roughly 100,000 clones; about nine tenths are singletons. The input for sequencing was CD4+ or CD8+ T cells sorted from blood, taken in a trial of the OX40 agonist ivuxolimab. These receptors were obtained from an adult with an advanced solid tumor such as melanoma, head and neck, liver or kidney cancer.

The V gene is TRBV18, the J gene TRBJ1-1; the match to TRBD1 covers 7 bases. Germline loops: CDR1 KGHSH, CDR2 LQKENI. Trimming cost V 0 bases and J 3 bases; bases outside gene matches: 7. This CDR3 region has 16 residues. CDR3 sequence reads: CASSPPRQGGYTEAFF. The CDR3 DNA follows: TGTGCCAGCTCACCACCGAGGCAGGGGGGTTACACTGAAGCTTTCTTT.

The rearrangement joins TRBV9 to TRBJ2-4; D gene uncertain. CDR1 is SGDLS, CDR2 YYNGEE, per germline. The ends were cut back, 2 bases at V and 1 base at J, with 10 bases in the middle. This CDR3 spans 15 amino acids. DNA of the CDR3: TGTGCCAGCAGCGTGACTCCGGTGGCCAAAAACATTCAGTACTTC. Amino acids: CASSVTPVAKNIQYF.

The J gene is TRBJ2-7, the V gene TRBV7-9, with TRBD1 matching over 8 bases. V lost 6 bases, J lost 7 bases, and 11 bases stayed unmatched. The CDR3 is 14 residues long. Germline V lookup: CDR1 SEHNR, CDR2 FQNEAQ (reference sequence). This chain's CDR3 is CASRLGDRFKEQYF. CDR3 DNA: TGTGCCAGCAGATTGGGGGACAGGTTTAAGGAGCAGTACTTC.

V and J are TRBV5-4 and TRBJ1-6, with D possibly matching TRBD1 (5 bases). The V and J ends lost 0 bases and 3 bases respectively, with 7 bases between them. The CDR3 totals 15 residues. CDR1 and CDR2 (germline): SGHNT, YYREEE (reference sequence). CDR3 bases: TGTGCCAGCAGCTTGGCAGGGATCTATAATTCACCCCTCCACTTT. This sequence encodes CASSLAGIYNSPLHF.

The gene calls are TRBV5-1 and TRBJ2-5; 11 bases match TRBD1. The V segment lost 4 bases and the J segment 5 bases; nucleotides outside the gene matches: 4. CDR1 is SGHRS and CDR2 is YFSETQ in the germline V gene. This CDR3 is 14 amino acids long. CDR3 region: CASSAGTGGETQYF. The CDR3 DNA follows: TGCGCCAGCAGCGCCGGGACAGGGGGTGAGACCCAGTACTTC.

V and J are TRBV7-9 and TRBJ2-5; 10 bases are a match to TRBD2. CDR1 is SEHNR, CDR2 FQNEAQ, per germline (reference sequence). The CDR3 has 14 amino acids. V shed 4 bases and J 3 bases; nucleotides not matched to a gene: 2. The CDR3: CASSSGLAKETQYF. As DNA, the CDR3 is TGTGCCAGCAGCTCGGGACTAGCGAAAGAGACCCAGTACTTC.

The chain is built from TRBV6-9 and TRBJ1-2; unclear D gene. Germline CDR1 reads MNHGY; CDR2 reads SVAAGI. This CDR3 is 10 amino acids long. V was shortened by 3 bases and J by 7 bases, with 3 bases between the two germline ends. The CDR3 region has the DNA TGTGCCAGCAGTTACCCTGGCTACACCTTC. This translates into CASSYPGYTF.

This chain uses TRBV10-3 with TRBJ2-3; a weak D match, TRBD1 (6 bases). This CDR3 contains 19 residues. Per the germline V gene, CDR1 is ENHRY and CDR2 is SYGVKD. Between the trimmed V and J ends, which lost 0 bases and 0 bases, there was a span of 19 bases. Here the CDR3 DNA reads TGTGCCATCAGTGAGTCCCTGAGCGGTGGGACACCTAGCACAGATACGCAGTATTTT. It specifies CAISESLSGGTPSTDTQYF.

The rearrangement uses TRBV6-5 and TRBJ2-7; D is unresolved. Germline V gene data show CDR1 as MNHEY and CDR2 as SVGAGI. This CDR3 comprises 13 residues. V lost 2 bases, J lost 6 bases, and 11 bases lay in between. In DNA, the CDR3 is TGTGCCAGCAGTTACGTGCTAGAAGGCGAGCAGTACTTC. This sequence encodes CASSYVLEGEQYF.

The chain couples TRBV25-1 to TRBJ1-1; D not certain. The CDR3 is 10 amino acids. Germline CDR1 MGHDK, CDR2 SYGVNS. V was clipped by 6 bases and J by 6 bases, with 5 bases between them. The CDR3 here is CASRKSEAFF. The CDR3 region has the DNA TGTGCCAGCAGGAAATCTGAAGCTTTCTTT.

The chain recombines TRBV25-1 with TRBJ2-3; D unresolved. V lost 2 bases to trimming and J lost 3 bases, with 12 bases between them. Germline V gene lookup returns CDR1 MGHDK and CDR2 SYGVNS. The CDR3 totals 15 residues. The DNA of the CDR3 is TGTGCCAGCAGTGAAGCCTCGGTAGCAACAGATACGCAGTATTTT. Translation gives CASSEASVATDTQYF.

The V gene is TRBV11-2, the J gene TRBJ2-2; D is ambiguous. This CDR3 region has 13 residues. The V gene's germline CDR1 is SGHAT and CDR2 FQNNGV. Trimming left V 0 bases short and J 6 bases short, with 5 bases between. Here the CDR3 DNA reads TGTGCCAGCAGCTTAGACAGCGCCGGGGAGCTGTTTTTT. It encodes CASSLDSAGELFF.